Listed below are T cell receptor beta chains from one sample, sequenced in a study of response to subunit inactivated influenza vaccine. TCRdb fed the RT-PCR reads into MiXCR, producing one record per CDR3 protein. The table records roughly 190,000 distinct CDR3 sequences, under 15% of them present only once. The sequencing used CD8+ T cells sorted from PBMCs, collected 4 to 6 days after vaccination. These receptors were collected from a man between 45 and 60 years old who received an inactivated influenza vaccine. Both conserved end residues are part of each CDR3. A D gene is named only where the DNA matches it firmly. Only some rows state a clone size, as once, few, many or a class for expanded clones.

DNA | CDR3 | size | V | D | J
TGTGCCAGCAACACAGGAACCCAGTACTTC | CASNTGTQYF | few | TRBV6-1 | NA | TRBJ2-5
TGTGCCAGCAGCTTAGGGACAGGGTCGAATGAAAAACTGTTTTTT | CASSLGTGSNEKLFF | NA | TRBV7-6 | TRBD1 | TRBJ1-4
TGTGCCAGCAGCCAAGAATTCAGGGACTACAATGAGCAGTTCTTC | CASSQEFRDYNEQFF | many | TRBV4-2 | NA | TRBJ2-1
TGTGCCAGCAGCATCGGACAGGGTTGGAGCACTGAAGCTTTCTTT | CASSIGQGWSTEAFF | NA | TRBV3-1 | TRBD1 | TRBJ1-1
TGCGCCAGCAGCTTAAGCCTGACAGGTAGAGATAATTCACCCCTCCACTTT | CASSLSLTGRDNSPLHF | many | TRBV5-1 | NA | TRBJ1-6
TGTGCCAGCAGTTCTGGGACTAGCGGGAGGGATTACGAGCAGTACTTC | CASSSGTSGRDYEQYF | few | TRBV27 | TRBD2 | TRBJ2-7
TGTGCCAGCAGTTTTTCAGACAGGGGCTATGGCTACACCTTC | CASSFSDRGYGYTF | few | TRBV27 | TRBD1 | TRBJ1-2
TGTGCCAGCAGTGAATTCGCGGACATACCTTTCACAGATACGCAGTATTTT | CASSEFADIPFTDTQYF | many | TRBV25-1 | NA | TRBJ2-3
TGCGCCAGCAGCCAAGATCCATTAAAATGGCATGGCTACACCTTC | CASSQDPLKWHGYTF | NA | TRBV4-3 | NA | TRBJ1-2
TGTGCCAGCAGCCCCATGGCTAGCGGGCTTCAAGAGACCCAGTACTTC | CASSPMASGLQETQYF | few | TRBV5-8 | TRBD2 | TRBJ2-5
TGTGCCAGCAGTTACGCGGGACAGGGTGGTTCACCCCTCCACTTT | CASSYAGQGGSPLHF | few | TRBV6-5 | TRBD1 | TRBJ1-6
TGTGCCAGCAGCTTGGCCGGGACAACCTACGAGCAGTACTTC | CASSLAGTTYEQYF | few | TRBV7-9 | NA | TRBJ2-7
TGCGCCAGCAGCTTAACAGGGTTTAACACTGAAGCTTTCTTT | CASSLTGFNTEAFF | NA | TRBV5-1 | NA | TRBJ1-1
TGTGCCAGCAGCTACCGGGACAGGGAATCAACCGGGGAGCTGTTTTTT | CASSYRDRESTGELFF | few | TRBV11-2 | TRBD1 | TRBJ2-2
TGTGCCAGCAGCCAAGAGGAACCCGACAATGAGCAGTTCTTC | CASSQEEPDNEQFF | many | TRBV4-2 | NA | TRBJ2-1
TGTGCCAGCTCCTCCTGGGGCCTTACCTACGAGCAGTACTTC | CASSSWGLTYEQYF | many | TRBV27 | NA | TRBJ2-7